The 29 T cell receptor beta chains listed next were all sequenced from one sample in a study of OX40 agonist ivuxolimab in advanced cancers. Clones were read by immunoSEQ multiplex PCR, and TCRdb kept only the in-frame ones, dropping some. The table shows 65,000 to 95,000 clones, with about 91% occurring only once. The sample here was CD4+ or CD8+ T cells sorted from blood, taken in a trial of the OX40 agonist ivuxolimab. The receptors here all came from an adult with an advanced solid tumor such as melanoma, head and neck, liver or kidney cancer.

V is TRBV14 and J is TRBJ2-5, with D possibly being TRBD1 or TRBD2 (5 bases each). The CDR3 extends over 19 amino acids. Germline V gene sequence: CDR1 SGHDN, CDR2 FVKESK. Between the trimmed V and J ends, which lost 0 bases and 0 bases, there was a span of 20 bases. CDR3 sequence reads: CASSQDLLSRGRYQETQYF. The CDR3 DNA sequence: TGTGCCAGCAGCCAAGATCTTCTTTCTCGGGGACGTTACCAAGAGACCCAGTACTTC.

The genes are TRBV5-1 and TRBJ1-3, with no clear D. Germline CDR1 reads SGHRS; CDR2 reads YFSETQ. The CDR3 runs to 11 residues. The germline V and J ends were trimmed by 0 bases and 6 bases, with 1 base remaining between them. CDR3 coding DNA: TGCGCCAGCAGCTTGGAAAACACCATATATTTT. It encodes CASSLENTIYF.

This clone occurred a few times. This chain links TRBV25-1 with TRBJ1-2; D gene unclear. The CDR3 runs to 13 residues. Germline values: CDR1 MGHDK, CDR2 SYGVNS. Trimming left V 1 base short and J 8 bases short, with 11 bases between. In nucleotides, the CDR3 is TGTGCCAGCAGTGAATGTGGGTCTTGCGGCTACACCTTC. Its protein is CASSECGSCGYTF.

This clone showed up just once. The chain combines TRBV18 with TRBJ1-1; 7 nucleotides align to TRBD1. Per germline, CDR1 KGHSH and CDR2 LQKENI. Trimming removed 3 bases from V and 1 base from J; junction bases left unmatched: 17. The CDR3 is made up of 19 amino acids. CDR3: CASSPRQSTGPLANTEAFF. For the CDR3, the DNA is TGTGCCAGCTCACCCCGACAATCGACAGGGCCTCTGGCGAACACTGAAGCTTTCTTT.

The CDR3 protein is CASSDPTGTGTGGYTF. CDR3 bases: TGCGCCAGCAGTGATCCCACCGGGACAGGGACCGGTGGCTACACCTTC. The rearrangement joins TRBV10-2 to TRBJ1-2; 9 nucleotides line up with TRBD1. Germline V lookup: CDR1 WSHSY, CDR2 SAAADI. This CDR3 is 16 amino acids long. V was clipped by 3 bases and J by 7 bases; unmatched bases: 12.

This chain links TRBV2 with TRBJ1-2; D unclear. The germline V gene has CDR1 SNHLY and CDR2 FYNNEI. There are 14 residues in the CDR3. Trimming shortened V by 3 bases and J by 4 bases, and 12 bases separated the two germline ends. The CDR3 loop reads CASSERQVGYGYTF. The CDR3 region has the DNA TGTGCCAGCAGTGAGCGGCAGGTTGGCTATGGCTACACCTTC. The full variable domain, completed using reference TRBV2 and TRBJ1-2, is EPEVTQTPSHQVTQMGQEVILRCVPISNHLYFYWYRQILGQKVEFLVSFYNNEISEKSEIFDDQFSVERPDGSNFTLKIRSTKLEDSAMYFCASSERQVGYGYTFGSGTRLTVV.

The chain links TRBV6-5 to TRBJ2-2; D gene unclear. The germline V gene has CDR1 MNHEY and CDR2 SVGAGI. The V end was cut by 8 bases, the J end by 6 bases, with 19 bases between. CDR3 length: 15 residues. The chain's CDR3 is CASLEHLGFAGELFF. The CDR3 DNA reads as TGTGCCAGCTTGGAGCACCTGGGTTTCGCCGGGGAGCTGTTTTTT.

The chain joins TRBV7-6 to TRBJ2-7; D remains unclear. The CDR3 has 12 amino acids. V gave up 2 bases and J gave up 7 bases, with 9 bases separating them. Looked up from germline, CDR1 is SGHVS and CDR2 is FNYEAQ. The chain's CDR3 is CASSLISTEQYF. The CDR3 DNA reads as TGTGCCAGCAGCTTAATATCCACAGAGCAGTACTTC.

CDR3 sequence: CASNLGKSYNEQFF. CDR3 coding DNA: TGTGCCAGTAATTTGGGTAAATCTTACAATGAGCAGTTCTTC. The V and J genes are TRBV19 and TRBJ2-1; D not certain. Between the trimmed V and J ends, which lost 7 bases and 4 bases, there was a span of 14 bases. Germline CDR1 reads LNHDA; CDR2 reads SQIVND (reference sequence). The CDR3 extends over 14 amino acids.

The table lists this clone with a count of one. The chain links TRBV5-1 to TRBJ2-7; D is undetermined. The germline CDR1 and CDR2 sequences are SGHRS and YFSETQ. Deletions cut 0 bases from V and 0 bases from J, with 10 bases between. The CDR3 spans 15 residues. The DNA of the CDR3 is TGCGCCAGCAGCTTGGGACCTCCAAGCTCCTACGAGCAGTACTTC. This codes for CASSLGPPSSYEQYF.

This clone was seen only a few times. The J gene is TRBJ2-3, the V gene TRBV20-1, with unresolved D. This CDR3 has 11 amino acids. Germline CDR1 is DFQATT and CDR2 is SNEGSKA (reference sequence). Trimming took 2 bases from V and 4 from J, leaving 4 bases between them. The CDR3 loop reads CSARYPDTQYF. The CDR3 DNA is TGCAGTGCTAGATATCCAGATACGCAGTATTTT.

This rearrangement joins TRBV5-1 to TRBJ2-5, with D uncertain. The CDR3 has 14 residues. CDR1 and CDR2 from the germline V gene are SGHRS and YFSETQ. Trimming removed 2 bases at V and 5 bases at J, with 13 bases between. Written as DNA, the CDR3 is TGCGCCAGCAGCTTTGGTTCGTTTCGGGAGACCCAGTACTTC. Translated: CASSFGSFRETQYF. The full variable domain, completed using reference TRBV5-1 and TRBJ2-5, is KAGVTQTPRYLIKTRGQQVTLSCSPISGHRSVSWYQQTPGQGLQFLFEYFSETQRNKGNFPGRFSGRQFSNSRSEMNVSTLELGDSALYLCASSFGSFRETQYFGPGTRLLVL.

The chain links TRBV14 to TRBJ2-7; D uncertain. The V gene's germline CDR1 is SGHDN and CDR2 FVKESK. V was shortened by 2 bases and J by 2 bases, with 7 bases between the two germline ends. This CDR3 has 13 amino acids. The CDR3 region is CASSQNNPYEQYF. For the CDR3, the DNA is TGTGCCAGCAGCCAAAATAACCCCTACGAGCAGTACTTC.

The rearrangement joins TRBV5-1 to TRBJ2-6, with a tentative D call TRBD2 (6 bases). The V end was cut by 1 base, the J end by 0 bases, with 17 bases between. CDR1 and CDR2 (germline): SGHRS, YFSETQ. CDR3 length: 19 residues. The CDR3 DNA follows: TGCGCCAGCAGCTTGAGTATGGCAGGGACTCTCTCTGGGGCCAACGTCCTGACTTTC. Translating it yields CASSLSMAGTLSGANVLTF.

The chain employs TRBV18 and TRBJ1-2; perhaps TRBD1 as D (6 bases). V gave up 0 bases and J gave up 8 bases, with 16 bases separating them. Germline V CDR1 and CDR2: KGHSH, LQKENI. The CDR3 has 15 residues. CDR3 protein: CASSPPRGLGEGYTF. CDR3 coding DNA: TGTGCCAGCTCACCACCACGGGGGCTGGGGGAAGGCTACACCTTC.

The V call is TRBV4-1, the J call TRBJ2-1; 9 bases align to TRBD1. The CDR3 runs 20 residues. Trimming took 3 bases from V and 0 from J; bases not matched to a gene: 15. CDR1 and CDR2 from the germline V gene are MGHRA and YSYEKL. In DNA, the CDR3 is TGCGCCAGCAGCCAGGCAACAGGGGGCGCGTGGATTCCCTCCTACAATGAGCAGTTCTTC. It specifies CASSQATGGAWIPSYNEQFF.

The chain employs TRBV19 and TRBJ2-5; TRBD2 matches at 7 bases. J gave up 5 bases and V 6 bases, and 9 bases lay outside the gene matches. The CDR3 loop spans 14 amino acids. Germline V gives CDR1 LNHDA, CDR2 SQIVND (reference sequence). CDR3 in amino acids: CASSPIAGGETQYF. The CDR3 DNA is TGTGCCAGTAGCCCTATAGCGGGTGGGGAGACCCAGTACTTC.

The V gene is TRBV4-1, the J gene TRBJ1-5; TRBD1 might be the D (6 bases). CDR3 length equals 14 residues. CDR1 MGHRA and CDR2 YSYEKL come from the germline V gene. Trimming cost V 1 base and J 5 bases, with 9 bases left between them. CDR3 DNA sequence: TGCGCCAGCAGCCAAGGGCAGGGGCATCAGCCCCAGCATTTT. This codes for CASSQGQGHQPQHF.

The J gene is TRBJ2-2, the V gene TRBV7-8, with D hard to call. CDR1 is SGHVS and CDR2 is FQNEAQ in the germline V gene. The length of the CDR3 is 15 residues. Trimming shortened V by 1 base and J by 3 bases, and 9 bases separated the two germline ends. CDR3 amino acids: CASSLELAYTGELFF. CDR3 DNA sequence: TGTGCCAGCAGCTTAGAACTGGCGTACACCGGGGAGCTGTTTTTT. The whole variable domain, filled in from reference TRBV7-8 and TRBJ2-2, reads GAGVSQSPRYKVAKRGQDVALRCDPISGHVSLFWYQQALGQGPEFLTYFQNEAQLDKSGLPSDRFFAERPEGSVSTLKIQRTQQEDSAVYLCASSLELAYTGELFFGEGSRLTVL.

The chain links TRBV5-1 to TRBJ1-2; tentative D call: TRBD1 (6 bases). V was trimmed by 5 bases and J by 1 base, leaving 15 bases between them. The CDR3 contains 15 residues. In germline, CDR1 is SGHRS, CDR2 YFSETQ. CDR3 DNA: TGCGCCAGCAGTTTCACAGGGACTCTTAACTATGGCTACACCTTC. As protein: CASSFTGTLNYGYTF.

The chain is built from TRBV7-2 and TRBJ2-7, with 7 bases that match TRBD1. The V gene's germline CDR1 is SGHTA and CDR2 FQGNSA. Trimming removed 5 bases from V and 0 bases from J; junction bases left unmatched: 7. This CDR3 comprises 15 residues. Here the CDR3 reads CASSTRQGTSYEQYF. DNA of the CDR3: TGTGCCAGCAGCACAAGACAGGGTACCTCCTACGAGCAGTACTTC.

This sequence joins TRBV30 and TRBJ2-1; 8 bases line up with TRBD2. The CDR3 sequence is 13 residues long. V gave up 1 base and J gave up 9 bases; unmatched junction bases: 5. Germline values: CDR1 GTSNPN, CDR2 SVGIG (reference sequence). The CDR3 sequence: CAWSGLAGSEQFF. Here the CDR3 DNA reads TGTGCCTGGAGTGGTTTAGCGGGAAGTGAGCAGTTCTTC. The full variable domain, in which reference TRBV30 and TRBJ2-1 provide the parts outside the CDR3, is SQTIHQWPATLVQPVGSPLSLECTVEGTSNPNLYWYRQAAGRGLQLLFYSVGIGQISSEVPQNLSASRPQDRQFILSSKKLLLSDSGFYLCAWSGLAGSEQFFGPGTRLTVL.

The rearrangement links TRBV5-1 to TRBJ2-7; D gene uncertain. Germline assignment: CDR1 SGHRS and CDR2 YFSETQ. Trimming pared 4 bases from V and 0 bases from J, leaving 14 bases between. This CDR3 has 15 amino acids. In DNA form, the CDR3 reads TGCGCCAGCAGCAAGGAACTGTTGGGCTCCTACGAGCAGTACTTC. Protein sequence: CASSKELLGSYEQYF.

The CDR3 bases are TGCGCCAGCACCCTCTCCCCCATAGGGACAGATACGCAGTATTTT. Translation: CASTLSPIGTDTQYF. The chain combines TRBV4-1 with TRBJ2-3; no clear D gene. The germline CDR1 and CDR2 sequences are MGHRA and YSYEKL. The CDR3 length is 15 residues. The germline V and J ends were trimmed by 7 bases and 3 bases, with 17 bases remaining between them.

The V gene is TRBV6-1, the J gene TRBJ2-1, with no clear D. The CDR3 contains 15 residues. Germline-derived CDR1 and CDR2 are MNHNS and SASEGT. The V and J ends lost 6 bases and 0 bases respectively, with 12 bases between them. This CDR3 reads CASRLTQSSYNEQFF. The CDR3 DNA sequence: TGTGCCAGCAGACTAACCCAGTCCTCCTACAATGAGCAGTTCTTC.

The chain links TRBV5-1 to TRBJ2-5; D possibly corresponds to TRBD2 (7 bases). V was pared by 4 bases and J by 4 bases, with 14 bases between. This CDR3 has 14 amino acids. Germline CDR1 and CDR2: SGHRS and YFSETQ. For the CDR3, the DNA is TGCGCCAGCAGCGCGACGGGGGGCGGAGAGACCCAGTACTTC. It encodes CASSATGGGETQYF.

The chain uses TRBV28 and TRBJ1-5, with D hard to call. Germline values: CDR1 MDHEN, CDR2 SYDVKM. V shed 7 bases and J shed 3 bases, with 10 bases lying between them. The CDR3 consists of 13 residues. DNA of the CDR3: TGTGCCAGCAATCTCGTATACAATCAGCCCCAGCATTTT. It encodes CASNLVYNQPQHF.

V is TRBV28 and J is TRBJ2-5; D not resolved. CDR3 length: 15 residues. Trimming stripped 4 bases from V and 1 base from J, with 13 bases between. Per germline, CDR1 MDHEN and CDR2 SYDVKM. CDR3 sequence (DNA): TGTGCCAGCAGTTACCTCGGGTTAGGCCAAGAGACCCAGTACTTC. It translates to CASSYLGLGQETQYF.

This clone showed up just once. The chain couples TRBV4-1 to TRBJ1-2; D possibly corresponds to TRBD1 (5 bases). The CDR3 runs 14 residues. Per the germline V gene, CDR1 is MGHRA and CDR2 is YSYEKL. The V and J ends lost 0 bases and 2 bases respectively, with 7 bases between them. For the CDR3, the DNA is TGCGCCAGCAGCCAAGACCAGGGCAACTATGGCTACACCTTC. It is translated as CASSQDQGNYGYTF.